Each of the 21 T cell receptor beta chains below was sequenced from the same sample in a study of blood T cells in healthy people across ages. A sample-barcoded 5' primer and a J-beta primer mix were used in a second PCR of roughly 7 to 11 cycles. TCRdb recomputed calls from the 5' RACE reads with MiXCR, one row per CDR3 protein. In the table there are roughly 640,000 distinct CDR3 sequences, approximately 30% of which are singletons. The material sequenced was blood. The receptor source for this set is a woman older than 75 in good health.

This clonotype was seen a single time. The chain links TRBV7-3 to TRBJ2-1; TRBD1 matches 9 bases. The CDR3 spans 15 residues. V dropped 4 bases and J dropped 8; count of bases not matched to a gene: 9. CDR1 is SGHTA and CDR2 is FQGTGA in the germline V gene. The CDR3 DNA follows: TGTGCCAGCAGCTGTCCGACAGGGGGTTTCCATGAGCAGTTCTTC. Its protein is CASSCPTGGFHEQFF.

This clonotype was counted at least ten times. This chain links TRBV7-6 with TRBJ2-7; 7 bases are a match to TRBD2. This CDR3 comprises 17 residues. Per germline, CDR1 SGHVS and CDR2 FNYEAQ. The trim removed 4 bases at V and 2 bases at J, leaving 14 bases unmatched. Written as DNA, the CDR3 is TGTGCCAGCAGCTCCCTCGCCAGCGGGAAATTCCCCTACGAGCAGTACTTC. Protein product: CASSSLASGKFPYEQYF.

The gene calls are TRBV7-8 and TRBJ2-2; D might be TRBD1 (5 bases). V was clipped by 0 bases and J by 0 bases, with 11 bases between them. The CDR3 length is 17 residues. Germline CDR1 is SGHVS and CDR2 is FQNEAQ. As DNA, the CDR3 is TGTGCCAGCAGCTTAGCGCACAGGTTCCCGAACACCGGGGAGCTGTTTTTT. This encodes CASSLAHRFPNTGELFF.

This clonotype appeared many times. The chain employs TRBV20-1 and TRBJ2-7; TRBD2 matches at 9 bases. Germline CDR1 DFQATT, CDR2 SNEGSKA (reference sequence). The CDR3 runs to 17 residues. Trimming at V came to 3 bases and at J to 2 bases, leaving 14 bases not matched to a gene. The CDR3 sequence is CSASGYTPASGAYEQYF. CDR3 bases: TGCAGTGCTAGCGGATATACTCCCGCTAGCGGGGCCTACGAGCAGTACTTC.

Notes on this clonotype: This may stem from a read error, because a much larger clone lies one nucleotide away. The chain is built from TRBV6-1 and TRBJ2-1; TRBD1 matches at 7 bases. Losses at the gene ends were 3 bases for V and 13 bases for J; bases not matched to a gene: 12. Per germline, CDR1 MNHNS and CDR2 SASEGT. This CDR3 contains 14 residues. The CDR3: CASSDLTGVETQFF. CDR3 sequence (DNA): TGTGCCAGCAGTGACCTTACAGGGGTAGAGACCCAGTTCTTC.

This clonotype was detected ten times or more. The J gene is TRBJ2-7, the V gene TRBV5-1; TRBD1 aligns across 9 bases. The V gene end was trimmed by 4 bases and the J gene end by 5 bases; junction bases not matched to a gene: 13. Germline V gene lookup returns CDR1 SGHRS and CDR2 YFSETQ. CDR3 size: 16 residues. CDR3 nucleotide sequence: TGCGCCAGCAGCCGACTTAAGACAGGGGGTATAGACGAGCAGTACTTC. Amino acids: CASSRLKTGGIDEQYF.

As concerns this clonotype: Just one base apart from a much larger clone, this may be a read error. This chain joins TRBV5-1 and TRBJ2-1; perhaps TRBD1 as D (6 bases). This CDR3 is 15 amino acids long. V was trimmed by 5 bases and J by 10 bases, leaving 22 bases between them. CDR1 is SGHRS and CDR2 is YFSETQ in the germline V gene. The CDR3 loop reads CASRPSAGETYEQFF. The CDR3 nucleotides read TGCGCCAGCAGACCCTCAGCAGGGGAAACCTACGAGCAGTTCTTC.

The CDR3 DNA is TGTGCCAGCAGCCCCATTGGAACAGATAACACCGGGGAGCTGTTTTTT. Translated: CASSPIGTDNTGELFF. The chain employs TRBV7-9 and TRBJ2-2; no definite D call. Trimming left V 5 bases short and J 2 bases short, with 15 bases between. CDR1 SEHNR and CDR2 FQNEAQ come from the germline V gene (reference sequence). The CDR3 is 16 amino acids.

Remarks on this clonotype: This may arise from a read error, as a much more abundant clone is one base away. The chain is built from TRBV5-1 and TRBJ2-7; D unresolved. V was clipped by 3 bases and J by 2 bases, with 12 bases between them. Germline assignment: CDR1 SGHRS and CDR2 YFSETQ. The CDR3 totals 14 residues. CDR3 amino acids: CASSWDAKAYEQYF. The CDR3 region has the DNA TGCGCCAGCAGCTGGGATGCAAAAGCCTACGAGCAGTACTTC.

This clonotype was counted at least ten times. The chain carries TRBV6-5 and TRBJ2-7; either TRBD1 or TRBD2 may fit D (5 bases each). The germline gives CDR1 MNHEY, CDR2 SVGAGI. Trimming left V 6 bases short and J 6 bases short, with 18 bases between. This CDR3 comprises 14 residues. CDR3: CASSPPGSRGEQYF. CDR3 DNA: TGTGCCAGCAGCCCCCCGGGGTCTAGGGGCGAGCAGTACTTC.

The rearrangement joins TRBV5-1 to TRBJ2-7; a weak D match, TRBD2 (6 bases). The assigned J gene may be wrong: the sequence end matches TRBJ2-5 better. Germline V lookup: CDR1 SGHRS, CDR2 YFSETQ. The CDR3 length is 18 residues. The CDR3 sequence: CASSLMGRGVRGEETQYF. Here the CDR3 DNA reads TGCGCCAGCAGCTTGATGGGGAGAGGGGTCCGCGGGGAAGAGACCCAGTACTTC.

This clonotype was counted many times. The gene calls are TRBV29-1 and TRBJ2-5, with D perhaps TRBD2 (6 bases). The V gene's germline CDR1 is SQVTM and CDR2 ANQGSEA. This CDR3 is built from 12 residues. The V and J ends lost 4 bases and 5 bases respectively, with 11 bases between them. The CDR3 here is CSVVRGLETQYF. CDR3 DNA: TGCAGCGTTGTCCGGGGGTTGGAGACCCAGTACTTC. Full variable domain (rest looked up from reference TRBV29-1 and TRBJ2-5): SAVISQKPSRDICQRGTSLTIQCQVDSQVTMMFWYRQQPGQSLTLIATANQGSEATYESGFVIDKFPISRPNLTFSTLTVSNMSPEDSSIYLCSVVRGLETQYFGPGTRLLVL.

Only a few counts were recorded for this clonotype. V and J are TRBV28 and TRBJ1-4; D is possibly TRBD1 (6 bases). Germline CDR1 MDHEN, CDR2 SYDVKM. The CDR3 is made up of 16 amino acids. Trimming removed 5 bases at V and 8 bases at J, with 21 bases between. CDR3 in DNA: TGTGCCAGCAGTCCAAATGAAGAGGGGGGGGGCGAAAAACTGTTTTTT. Residues: CASSPNEEGGGEKLFF.

This clonotype was seen at least ten times. This chain links TRBV7-2 with TRBJ2-7, with D perhaps matching TRBD1 or TRBD2 (5 bases each). Trimming cost V 7 bases and J 6 bases, with 10 bases left between them. Germline V lookup: CDR1 SGHTA, CDR2 FQGNSA. The CDR3 has 11 amino acids. The CDR3 coding sequence is TGTGCCAGCACCGAGGGGCTCGAGCAGTACTTC. Translated, it gives CASTEGLEQYF.

The chain combines TRBV20-1 with TRBJ1-1; D remains ambiguous. The germline V gene has CDR1 DFQATT and CDR2 SNEGSKA (reference sequence). The ends were cut back, 0 bases at V and 0 bases at J, with 14 bases in the middle. This CDR3 contains 16 residues. The CDR3 here is CSAREGSAAVNTEAFF. The CDR3, as DNA: TGCAGTGCTAGAGAGGGATCGGCGGCGGTGAACACTGAAGCTTTCTTT.

This clonotype has at least ten counts. The chain links TRBV6-6 to TRBJ2-7, with TRBD1 matching over 7 bases. The CDR3 consists of 16 residues. The V segment lost 0 bases and the J segment 0 bases; nucleotides outside the gene matches: 5. The germline CDR1 and CDR2 sequences are MNHNY and SVGAGI (reference sequence). The DNA of the CDR3 is TGTGCCAGCAGTTACTCTCGGACAGGCCTCTCCTACGAGCAGTACTTC. This encodes CASSYSRTGLSYEQYF.

A remark on this clonotype: An end of the junction does not agree with germline; a read error may underlie this. The chain couples TRBV30 to TRBJ1-1, with TRBD1 as a possible D gene (5 bases). Germline-derived CDR1 and CDR2 are GTSNPN and SVGIG (reference sequence). The CDR3 runs to 11 residues. Here the CDR3 DNA reads TGTGCCTGGACGGGGGACGCTGAAACTTTCTTT. This translates into CAWTGDAETFF.

This clonotype came up a few times. The CDR3 sequence: CASSLGQGQEQYF. The CDR3 DNA follows: TGTGCCAGCAGCCTCGGACAGGGGCAAGAGCAGTACTTC. The rearrangement uses TRBV13 and TRBJ2-5; 9 nucleotides agree with TRBD1. The CDR3 runs to 13 residues. The V and J ends lost 5 bases and 11 bases, in that order; junction bases with no gene match: 9. CDR1 and CDR2 from the germline V gene are PRHDT and FYEKMQ (reference sequence).

A word on this clonotype: At one end the junction does not follow the germline gene, possibly because of a read error. CDR3 amino acids: CASSPTGTSNSPPHF. For the CDR3, the DNA is TGTGCCAGCTCACCGACCGGGACAAGTAATTCACCCCCCCACTTT. This chain links TRBV18 with TRBJ1-6; the D gene is possibly TRBD1 (6 bases). CDR1 KGHSH and CDR2 LQKENI come from the germline V gene. The CDR3 loop spans 15 amino acids.

This clonotype was seen ten or more times. V gene TRBV28 combines with J gene TRBJ2-3; TRBD1 is a possible D gene (6 bases). Looked up from germline, CDR1 is MDHEN and CDR2 is SYDVKM. The ends were cut back, 0 bases at V and 1 base at J, with 8 bases in the middle. This CDR3 region has 15 residues. CDR3 sequence reads: CASSLWPGGTDTQYF. DNA for the CDR3: TGTGCCAGCAGTTTATGGCCAGGGGGCACAGATACGCAGTATTTT. The full variable domain, its missing parts supplied by reference TRBV28 and TRBJ2-3, is DVKVTQSSRYLVKRTGEKVFLECVQDMDHENMFWYRQDPGLGLRLIYFSYDVKMKEKGDIPEGYSVSREKKERFSLILESASTNQTSMYLCASSLWPGGTDTQYFGPGTRLTVL.

This clonotype was detected a few times. This sequence joins TRBV20-1 and TRBJ1-5; D perhaps matches TRBD1 (5 bases). This CDR3 contains 15 residues. The V and J ends lost 5 bases and 4 bases respectively, with 18 bases between them. CDR1 and CDR2 (germline): DFQATT, SNEGSKA (reference sequence). In DNA form, the CDR3 reads TGCAGTGCTTCCTCCTTGGGGCGATCAAATCAGCCCCAGCATTTT. Amino acids: CSASSLGRSNQPQHF.